The T cell receptor (beta chain) under discussion was sequenced for a study of Ad26.COV2.S vaccination and SARS-CoV-2 variants (dated by TCRdb to the early 2020s). For context, the study as a whole: Donors in the vaccine arm were drawn from COV1001, a multicentre, randomized, double-blind, placebo-controlled phase I-IIa trial testing Ad26.COV2.S in healthy adults. Ad26.COV2.S was administered intramuscularly at 5 x 10^10 or 1 x 10^11 viral particles, either as a single shot or as two shots given 56 days apart. TCRbeta repertoire sequencing was used to assess the specificity and breadth of SARS-CoV-2-reactive T cell receptors after Ad26.COV2.S vaccination. The TCR-sequenced set comprised approximately 32 samples: around 20 Ad26.COV2.S vaccine recipients, 5 placebo recipients and 8 SARS-CoV-2 convalescent individuals. Trial participants were randomized into five groups of five: low-dose or high-dose Ad26.COV2.S given once or twice, or placebo on both occasions. Throughout the experiments and outcome assessment, investigators stayed blinded to trial group allocation. The paper's findings and limits, for the study overall: After vaccination, substantial breadth of spike-specific CD8+ and CD4+ T cell responses was reported. The study was not powered for comparison of responses between vaccine doses or regimens. Vaccine and placebo recipients had comparable non-spike TCR breadth, which fits with the vaccine containing only spike. Ad26.COV2.S recipients had higher spike-specific TCR breadth than placebo recipients (P = 0.0014). According to the authors, total T cell responses may have been underestimated by the TCR breadth and depth analyses.

The immunoSEQ Assay was the method used to sequence TCRbeta CDR3 regions. After extraction, genomic DNA underwent amplification by bias-controlled multiplex PCR, followed by high-throughput sequencing. Concerning the study's data processing: Collapsing and filtering of sequences were performed to quantify the absolute abundance of each unique TCRbeta CDR3 region. Usable DNA was measured by amplifying reference genes present in all nucleated cells, and TCRbeta template counts were normalized to that usable DNA to estimate T cell fraction. Repertoire TCRs were annotated as SARS-CoV-2-specific when V gene, CDR3 amino acid sequence and J gene were exactly matched to a known reactive TCR set. The reference SARS-CoV-2 TCR set came from MIRA and was filtered for enrichment in COVID-19-positive ImmuneCODE repertoires, removing public or cross-reactive TCRs. Drawing on the MIRA antigens, annotated TCRs were analysed further at the level of specific ORF or position within ORF. Breadth was defined as the number of annotated unique rearrangements divided by the total number of unique productive rearrangements, and depth was defined as the summed frequency of the annotated unique rearrangements. Group comparisons of TCR breadth used two-sided Wilcoxon rank-sum tests. Held by TCRdb, this immuneACCESS table contains in-frame sequences only and omits some clones. Under half of the omission traces to an unresolved V gene where checked; the cause of the rest is unknown. V and J calls and clone size come straight from that table; D and trimming were deduced from the DNA. This sample holds roughly 460,000 clones; roughly nine tenths were observed only once. The ten largest clones take up around 1.8% of the sample.

To note about this clone: This receptor's antigen is unknown. The input lacks base qualities; no much larger clone sits a single base away.

Sample treatment or condition, as interpreted from the label and publication: some 20 received Ad26.COV2.S at low or high dose, single or two shots; about 5 received placebo; per-sample allocation not given. Repertoires of vaccine and placebo recipients were sequenced from samples taken on day 63 after the first injection. In Cohort 1b, around 25 adults aged 18-55 years were enrolled at a single site in Boston, USA, between 29 July and 7 August 2020. As a vaccine, Ad26.COV2.S was a replication-incompetent adenovirus type 26 vector that expressed a prefusion-stabilized SARS-CoV-2 spike protein derived from the original Wuhan strain. For CDR1 and CDR2, the germline V gene lists MDHEN and SYDVKM. The CDR3 contains 15 residues, cysteine and phenylalanine counted. Only CDR3 DNA remains: 45 bases, in frame from the first base. V and J are trimmed by 6 bases and 4 bases, and the gene matches miss 4 bases of the junction.

The receptor was derived from a person aged 18 to 59 who received the Ad26.COV2.S COVID-19 vaccine or a placebo. This receptor chain uses TRBV28 and TRBJ2-5, with 14 junctional bases fitting TRBD2. The sequenced sample was peripheral blood, obtained in a trial of Ad26.COV2.S vaccine versus placebo. At the DNA level, the sequence is TGTGCCAGCAGACGGGGACTAGCGGGAGTAGAGACCCAGTACTTC. Translated, this gives CASRRGLAGVETQYF.